The present T cell receptor (beta chain) was sequenced within a study of blood T cells in healthy people across ages. V was pared by 7 bases and J by 3 bases, with 7 bases of the junction left unmatched. The CDR3 runs to 14 residues. CDR1 is SQVTM and CDR2 is ANQGSEA in the germline V gene. A second PCR of roughly 7 to 11 cycles used a sample-barcoded 5' primer and a J-beta primer mix. Samples each returned at least 2.5 million CDR3-containing paired-end reads. Each CDR3 protein is one row after TCRdb ran MiXCR on the 5' RACE reads. Here the sample spans over 1,200,000 distinct CDR3 sequences, 45% to 70% being singletons.

What was sequenced was blood. The J gene is TRBJ2-2, the V gene TRBV29-1, with 8 positions matching TRBD1. The sequence was collected from a man aged 18 to 29 in good health. CDR3 residues: CSASNRGDTGELFF. The CDR3 DNA is TGCAGCGCCTCCAACAGGGGGGACACCGGGGAGCTGTTTTTT.